This passage covers 3 T cell receptor beta chains from one sample sequenced in a study of blood T cell repertoires in COVID-19. Some clones are missing from TCRdb's copy, which holds only in-frame ones; the method was immunoSEQ multiplex PCR. The repertoire consists of around 73,000 clones, with about 74% occurring once and the leading ten covering under 2.5%. Sequenced: peripheral blood. All receptors derive from a man between 65 and 79 years old with COVID-19, enrolled during active disease.

This clone was counted between two and nine times. The gene calls are TRBV27 and TRBJ2-7; D is perhaps TRBD1 (5 bases). This CDR3 contains 16 residues. V gave up 7 bases and J gave up 7 bases, with 26 bases separating them. Per the germline V gene, CDR1 is MNHEY and CDR2 is SMNVEV (reference sequence). The CDR3 DNA sequence: TGTGCCAGCAAGTCGAACGTTAGGGGTCGTATTAGAGAGCAGTACTTC. Its protein product is CASKSNVRGRIREQYF.

V is TRBV19 and J is TRBJ2-7; no reliable D call. Germline V CDR1 and CDR2: LNHDA, SQIVND (reference sequence). V was shortened by 5 bases and J by 5 bases, with 13 bases between the two germline ends. The CDR3 has 13 residues. CDR3 region: CASSLSGTDEQYF. The CDR3 bases are TGTGCCAGTAGTCTCTCAGGTACGGACGAGCAGTACTTC. Using reference TRBV19 and TRBJ2-7 for the parts outside the CDR3, the full variable domain is DGGITQSPKYLFRKEGQNVTLSCEQNLNHDAMYWYRQDPGQGLRLIYYSQIVNDFQKGDIAEGYSVSREKKESFPLTVTSAQKNPTAFYLCASSLSGTDEQYFGPGTRLTVT.

The rearrangement uses TRBV19 and TRBJ2-7; 7 bases fit TRBD2. Germline assignment: CDR1 LNHDA and CDR2 SQIVND (reference sequence). With V trimmed by 4 bases and J by 6 bases, 9 bases remained unmatched. The CDR3 extends over 14 amino acids. CDR3 bases: TGTGCCAGTAGTAGGGAGCGAGCGGGAAGCGAGCAGTACTTC. Translating it yields CASSRERAGSEQYF. The complete variable domain, with remaining parts taken from reference TRBV19 and TRBJ2-7, reads DGGITQSPKYLFRKEGQNVTLSCEQNLNHDAMYWYRQDPGQGLRLIYYSQIVNDFQKGDIAEGYSVSREKKESFPLTVTSAQKNPTAFYLCASSRERAGSEQYFGPGTRLTVT.